Presented here are 15 T cell receptor beta chains from one specimen sequenced in a study of T cell responses to AZD1222 COVID-19 vaccine. Data came from immunoSEQ multiplex PCR; TCRdb stores just in-frame clones and leaves some out. The sample lists around 60,000 clones, approximately 90% occurring once. The sample consisted of peripheral blood, taken 28 days after the second dose of the MenACWY control vaccine. The receptors come from an adult who received the MenACWY meningococcal vaccine as a control.

The rearrangement uses TRBV23-1 and TRBJ2-1, with TRBD2 matching 12 bases. Being an ORF, TRBV23-1 has a function that is uncertain. V lost 8 bases, J lost 0 bases, and 14 bases stayed unmatched. CDR3 length equals 19 residues. The CDR3 DNA is TGCGCCAGCGGATCTCGGCTAGCGGGAGGGCCGAGCTCCTACAATGAGCAGTTCTTC. This encodes CASGSRLAGGPSSYNEQFF.

This chain uses TRBV7-9 with TRBJ2-5, with 8 bases that match TRBD2. This CDR3 is built from 15 residues. Losses at the gene ends were 5 bases for V and 5 bases for J; bases not matched to a gene: 10. Germline CDR1 and CDR2: SEHNR and FQNEAQ (reference sequence). The CDR3 region has the DNA TGTGCCAGCAGCCCATATCCGGAGCGGGAGGAGACCCAGTACTTC. Amino acid sequence: CASSPYPEREETQYF.

The chain links TRBV3-1 (or the pseudogene TRBV3-2) to TRBJ1-6, with D hard to call. Per germline, CDR1 LGHDT and CDR2 YNNKEL (reference sequence). The CDR3 runs 13 residues. V was cut by 4 bases and J by 8 bases, with 9 bases left in between. As DNA, the CDR3 is TGTGCCAGCAGCCCAGGAAATTATTCACCCCTCCACTTT. Its protein is CASSPGNYSPLHF.

The rearrangement joins TRBV12-3 or TRBV12-4 to TRBJ1-4; D gene unclear. Trimming stripped 5 bases from V and 13 bases from J, with 14 bases between. This CDR3 is 12 amino acids long. The CDR3 coding sequence is TGTGCCAGCAGTCCCCTGGGAGGGTTACTGTTTTTT. This sequence encodes CASSPLGGLLFF.

The genes are TRBV7-7 and TRBJ2-2, with a possible D match to TRBD2 (5 bases). This CDR3 comprises 14 residues. Germline lookup yields CDR1 SSHAT and CDR2 FNYEAQ (reference sequence). Trimming cost V 2 bases and J 8 bases, with 12 bases left between them. In DNA, the CDR3 is TGTGCCAGCAGCTTATCGAGGGCAGCAGGGGAGCTGTTTTTT. Protein sequence: CASSLSRAAGELFF.

This clone was counted once. The rearrangement joins TRBV27 to TRBJ2-2; D remains unclear. The CDR3 totals 18 residues. Germline V gene data show CDR1 as MNHEY and CDR2 as SMNVEV (reference sequence). V lost 2 bases to trimming and J lost 1 base, with 17 bases between them. CDR3 sequence reads: CASSLGSSALKNTGELFF. The CDR3 nucleotides are TGTGCCAGCAGTTTAGGGTCCTCAGCGCTAAAGAACACCGGGGAGCTGTTTTTT.

V gene TRBV6-5 combines with J gene TRBJ2-1, with 12 positions matching TRBD2. The V gene's germline CDR1 is MNHEY and CDR2 SVGAGI. With 6 bases clipped from V and 7 bases from J, the junction kept 7 bases outside the gene matches. This CDR3 spans 15 amino acids. CDR3 loop: CASSTTSGRLNEQFF. DNA for the CDR3: TGTGCCAGCAGCACAACTAGCGGGAGGTTGAATGAGCAGTTCTTC.

This clone is a singleton in its sample. The rearrangement uses TRBV3-1 (or the pseudogene TRBV3-2) and TRBJ2-1, with TRBD2 matching 10 bases. V dropped 3 bases and J dropped 10; count of bases not matched to a gene: 6. Germline CDR1 LGHDT, CDR2 YNNKEL (reference sequence). CDR3 size: 14 residues. Here the CDR3 DNA reads TGTGCCAGCAGCCAGGCTAGCGGGAGTAGGGAGCAGTTCTTC. Protein product: CASSQASGSREQFF.

The V gene is TRBV19, the J gene TRBJ2-7, with D unclear. In germline, CDR1 is LNHDA, CDR2 SQIVND (reference sequence). The V end lost 9 bases, the J end lost 7 bases, and 10 bases lay between the germline ends. The CDR3 length is 10 residues. Here the CDR3 reads CARIDPEQYF. DNA of the CDR3: TGTGCCAGGATAGACCCAGAGCAGTACTTC.

The genes are TRBV9 and TRBJ2-1, with TRBD2 matching over 9 bases. V lost 0 bases and J lost 7; bases outside the gene matches: 8. Per the germline V gene, CDR1 is SGDLS and CDR2 is YYNGEE. This CDR3 comprises 16 residues. The CDR3 nucleotides are TGTGCCAGCAGCGTAGCTCCGGGACTAGCTTTGAATGAGCAGTTCTTC. As protein: CASSVAPGLALNEQFF.

The V gene is TRBV10-3, the J gene TRBJ2-5, with 12 nucleotides matching TRBD2. In germline, CDR1 is ENHRY, CDR2 SYGVKD. The CDR3 contains 18 residues. The V segment lost 6 bases and the J segment 1 base; nucleotides outside the gene matches: 12. The CDR3 DNA reads as TGTGCCATCAGCCCCAGACTAGCGGGGGAGGACGCCCAAGAGACCCAGTACTTC. Protein sequence: CAISPRLAGEDAQETQYF.

The chain is built from TRBV2 and TRBJ2-2; D remains unclear. The CDR3 extends over 14 amino acids. V shed 5 bases and J shed 1 base, with 8 bases lying between them. CDR1 SNHLY and CDR2 FYNNEI come from the germline V gene. The CDR3 nucleotides read TGTGCCAGCAGTCCCCGCGGGAACACCGGGGAGCTGTTTTTT. Translation gives CASSPRGNTGELFF. Using reference TRBV2 and TRBJ2-2 for the parts outside the CDR3, the full variable domain is EPEVTQTPSHQVTQMGQEVILRCVPISNHLYFYWYRQILGQKVEFLVSFYNNEISEKSEIFDDQFSVERPDGSNFTLKIRSTKLEDSAMYFCASSPRGNTGELFFGEGSRLTVL.

Only a few counts were recorded for this clone. This chain links TRBV5-6 with TRBJ2-7; a weak D match, TRBD1 (7 bases). The CDR3 contains 15 residues. V shed 4 bases and J shed 4 bases, with 18 bases lying between them. From germline, CDR1 is SGHDT and CDR2 YYEEEE. The CDR3 DNA reads as TGTGCCAGCAGCGGGGGGACAGCCCCCGAGTACGAGCAGTACTTC. It translates to CASSGGTAPEYEQYF.

This clone was seen a single time. The chain combines TRBV7-2 with TRBJ2-3; D uncertain. V was pared by 2 bases and J by 1 base, with 7 bases between. Germline values: CDR1 SGHTA, CDR2 FQGNSA. This CDR3 comprises 14 residues. CDR3 nucleotides: TGTGCCAGCAGCTTAAATCTGGGCACAGATACGCAGTATTTT. Its protein product is CASSLNLGTDTQYF.

This chain links TRBV7-8 with TRBJ1-2; tentative D call: TRBD1 (5 bases). V was cut by 1 base and J by 4 bases, with 10 bases left in between. The germline V gene encodes CDR1 SGHVS and CDR2 FQNEAQ. The CDR3 loop spans 14 amino acids. The CDR3, as DNA: TGTGCCAGCAGCTTAGATCAGGGCAGCTATGGCTACACCTTC. The encoded protein is CASSLDQGSYGYTF.